This T cell receptor (beta chain) was identified during a study of T cell changes during pregnancy in multiple sclerosis. Using immunoSEQ multiplex PCR, the repertoire was profiled, and TCRdb retains in-frame clones only, with some absent. The repertoire holds around 58,000 clones, with more than 85% as singletons. This TCR derives from a female donor with multiple sclerosis, enrolled in a pregnancy study. The sample here was peripheral blood, taken before pregnancy.

CDR3 sequence (DNA): TGTGCCAGCAGCGTTGGCAGCTCCTACAATGAGCAGTTCTTC. Translation gives CASSVGSSYNEQFF. This chain links TRBV9 with TRBJ2-1, with D hard to call. Germline lookup yields CDR1 SGDLS and CDR2 YYNGEE. The CDR3 is 14 amino acids. V was cut by 2 bases and J by 0 bases, with 6 bases left in between.